A single sample is the source of the 10 T cell receptor beta chains below, sequenced in a study of shared clonotypes between healthy human individuals. The method was immunoSEQ multiplex PCR; TCRdb's version includes in-frame clones alone and lacks a portion of them. Counted here are about 1 million clones, about 77% occurring once; the ten biggest clones make up roughly 1.5%. The sample taken for sequencing was memory CD4+ T cells sorted from blood. Subset denoted: CD45RA-negative fraction. These receptors all stem from a young man in good health.

The chain links TRBV13 to TRBJ1-2, with D possibly being TRBD1 (5 bases). V lost 2 bases to trimming and J lost 0 bases, with 7 bases between them. The length of the CDR3 is 14 residues. Germline assignment: CDR1 PRHDT and CDR2 FYEKMQ (reference sequence). The CDR3 coding sequence is TGTGCCAGCAGCTTACAGGGTGCTAACTATGGCTACACCTTC. This encodes CASSLQGANYGYTF.

The rearrangement uses TRBV9 and TRBJ2-7; TRBD2 matches 13 bases. This CDR3 contains 19 residues. Germline assignment: CDR1 SGDLS and CDR2 YYNGEE. V lost 0 bases, J lost 0 bases, and 9 bases stayed unmatched. The CDR3 DNA reads as TGTGCCAGCAGCGTAGGGGTGACTAGCGGGAGGCCGAGCTCCTACGAGCAGTACTTC. It translates to CASSVGVTSGRPSSYEQYF.

This chain joins TRBV5-4 and TRBJ1-5; a weak D match, TRBD1 (6 bases). V was shortened by 3 bases and J by 0 bases, with 22 bases between the two germline ends. The length of the CDR3 is 19 residues. From germline, CDR1 is SGHNT and CDR2 YYREEE (reference sequence). The CDR3 is CASSSPDRLKTYSNQPQHF. The CDR3 bases are TGTGCCAGCAGCTCCCCGGACAGACTTAAGACATATAGCAATCAGCCCCAGCATTTT. The variable domain in full, with the rest retrieved from reference TRBV5-4 and TRBJ1-5, is ETGVTQSPTHLIKTRGQQVTLRCSSQSGHNTVSWYQQALGQGPQFIFQYYREEENGRGNFPPRFSGLQFPNYSSELNVNALELDDSALYLCASSSPDRLKTYSNQPQHFGDGTRLSIL.

J is TRBJ2-2 and V is TRBV10-3, with D unclear. Trimming left V 7 bases short and J 0 bases short, with 9 bases between. From germline, CDR1 is ENHRY and CDR2 SYGVKD. The CDR3 is made up of 14 amino acids. This chain's CDR3 is CAITPRSNTGELFF. The CDR3 nucleotides read TGTGCCATCACCCCCAGATCGAACACCGGGGAGCTGTTTTTT.

This chain joins TRBV7-2 and TRBJ2-7; TRBD2 might be the D (6 bases). This CDR3 has 15 residues. CDR1 and CDR2 from the germline V gene are SGHTA and FQGNSA. The ends were cut back, 6 bases at V and 2 bases at J, with 17 bases in the middle. This CDR3 reads CASRKSAGLTYEQYF. DNA of the CDR3: TGTGCCAGCAGGAAATCAGCGGGTCTAACCTACGAGCAGTACTTC.

With regard to this clone: A much larger clone lies a single base off, so this may be a read error. The genes are TRBV7-8 and TRBJ1-1; 8 positions agree with TRBD1. V gave up 5 bases and J gave up 4 bases; unmatched junction bases: 3. Looked up from germline, CDR1 is SGHVS and CDR2 is FQNEAQ. The CDR3 consists of 13 residues. CDR3 sequence (DNA): TGTGCCAGCAGCCTGACAGGGGTCACTGAAGCTTTCTTT. Amino acids: CASSLTGVTEAFF.

V gene TRBV5-6 combines with J gene TRBJ1-1; 10 nucleotides agree with TRBD1. CDR1 and CDR2 (germline): SGHDT, YYEEEE. The V and J ends lost 5 bases and 2 bases, in that order; junction bases with no gene match: 3. This CDR3 is 14 amino acids long. The CDR3 DNA is TGTGCCAGCAGGACAGGGGGCGCAAACACTGAAGCTTTCTTT. It translates to CASRTGGANTEAFF.

The gene calls are TRBV5-1 and TRBJ1-3; perhaps TRBD1 as D (5 bases). The germline V and J ends were trimmed by 0 bases and 7 bases, with 11 bases remaining between them. The CDR3 spans 14 residues. Germline V gene data show CDR1 as SGHRS and CDR2 as YFSETQ. The DNA of the CDR3 is TGCGCCAGCAGCTTGGAAGGGGAACGGAACACCATATATTTT. Translation gives CASSLEGERNTIYF.

The chain has TRBV30 and TRBJ1-1, with 7 bases lining up with TRBD1. This CDR3 has 14 residues. V lost 3 bases and J lost 0; bases outside the gene matches: 4. Germline assignment: CDR1 GTSNPN and CDR2 SVGIG (reference sequence). CDR3 region: CAWRRDRLNTEAFF. The CDR3 DNA follows: TGTGCCTGGAGGCGGGACAGACTGAACACTGAAGCTTTCTTT.

This sequence joins TRBV11-1 and TRBJ2-7; no clear D. CDR1 and CDR2 (germline): SGHAT, FQDESV (reference sequence). Trimming cost V 1 base and J 3 bases, with 13 bases left between them. The CDR3 extends over 15 amino acids. The CDR3 is CASSLDLAAFYEQYF. In nucleotides, the CDR3 is TGTGCCAGCAGCTTAGATTTGGCAGCTTTCTACGAGCAGTACTTC.